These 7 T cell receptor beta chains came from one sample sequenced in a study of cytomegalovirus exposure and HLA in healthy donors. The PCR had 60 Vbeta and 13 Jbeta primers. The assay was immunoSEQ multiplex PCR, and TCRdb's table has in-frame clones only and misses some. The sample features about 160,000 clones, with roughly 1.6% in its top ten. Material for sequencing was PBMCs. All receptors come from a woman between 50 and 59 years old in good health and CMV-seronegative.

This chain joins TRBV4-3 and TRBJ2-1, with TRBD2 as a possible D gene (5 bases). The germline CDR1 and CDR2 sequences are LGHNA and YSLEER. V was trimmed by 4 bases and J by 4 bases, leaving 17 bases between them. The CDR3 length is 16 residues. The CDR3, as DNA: TGCGCCAGCAGCCTTAAAACGGGGTATCCTTACAATGAGCAGTTCTTC. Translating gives CASSLKTGYPYNEQFF.

The DNA of the CDR3 is TGCGCCAGCAGCCGCTTGGGGGCAGAGACCCAGTACTTC. Amino acid sequence: CASSRLGAETQYF. V usage is TRBV5-1 and J usage is TRBJ2-5, with D possibly being TRBD1 (6 bases). The germline gives CDR1 SGHRS, CDR2 YFSETQ. Trimming removed 4 bases from V and 4 bases from J, with 11 bases in between. This CDR3 contains 13 residues.

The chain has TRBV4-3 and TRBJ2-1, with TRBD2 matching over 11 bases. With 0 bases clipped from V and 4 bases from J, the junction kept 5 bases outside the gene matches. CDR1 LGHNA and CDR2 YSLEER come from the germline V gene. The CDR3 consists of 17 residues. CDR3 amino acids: CASSQEPSGRLYNEQFF. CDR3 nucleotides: TGCGCCAGCAGCCAAGAACCTAGCGGGAGGCTATACAATGAGCAGTTCTTC.

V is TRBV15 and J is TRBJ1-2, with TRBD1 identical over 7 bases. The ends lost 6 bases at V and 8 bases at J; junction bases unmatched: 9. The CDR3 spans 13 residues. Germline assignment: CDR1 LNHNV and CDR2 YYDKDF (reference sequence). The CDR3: CATRATGQRGYTF. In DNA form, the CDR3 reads TGTGCCACCAGAGCGACAGGGCAGAGGGGCTACACCTTC.

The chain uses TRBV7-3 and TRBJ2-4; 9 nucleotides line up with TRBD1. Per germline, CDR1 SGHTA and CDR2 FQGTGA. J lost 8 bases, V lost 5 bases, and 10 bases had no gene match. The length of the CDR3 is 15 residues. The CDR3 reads CASSPDDRGGDIQYF. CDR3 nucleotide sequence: TGTGCCAGCAGCCCGGATGACAGGGGGGGAGACATTCAGTACTTC. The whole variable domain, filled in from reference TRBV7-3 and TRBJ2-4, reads GAGVSQTPSNKVTEKGKYVELRCDPISGHTALYWYRQSLGQGPEFLIYFQGTGAADDSGLPNDRFFAVRPEGSVSTLKIQRTERGDSAVYLCASSPDDRGGDIQYFGAGTRLSVL.

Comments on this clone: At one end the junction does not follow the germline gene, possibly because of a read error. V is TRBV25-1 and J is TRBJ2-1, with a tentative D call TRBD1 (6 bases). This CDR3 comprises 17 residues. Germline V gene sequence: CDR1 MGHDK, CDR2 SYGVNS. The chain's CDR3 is CASSDLGQTSSDNEQFF. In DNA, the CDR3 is TGTGCCAGCAGTGATCTAGGACAGACGAGCTCCGACAATGAGCAGTTCTTC.

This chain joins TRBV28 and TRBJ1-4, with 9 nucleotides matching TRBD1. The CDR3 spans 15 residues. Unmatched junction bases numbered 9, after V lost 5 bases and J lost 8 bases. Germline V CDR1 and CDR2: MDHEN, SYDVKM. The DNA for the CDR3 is TGTGCCAGCAGTGCGTACCGGGACAGGGAGGAAAAACTGTTTTTT. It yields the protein CASSAYRDREEKLFF.